Presented here are 3 T cell receptor beta chains from one specimen sequenced in a study of STAT3 mutations in large granular lymphocyte leukemia. Using immunoSEQ multiplex PCR, the repertoire was profiled, and TCRdb retains in-frame clones only, with some absent. The table records 4,500 to 6,000 clones, approximately 86% of them present only once. Their cognate antigens are unknown. General study points: In T-cell large granular lymphocyte leukemia, about half of patients showed multiple immunodominant subclonotypes.

What was sequenced was PBMCs. These receptors were taken from a human donor with T large granular lymphocyte leukemia. Some clones in this sample may be carry-over from other donors' samples.

This sequence joins TRBV15 and TRBJ2-7; no reliable D call. The germline V gene encodes CDR1 LNHNV and CDR2 YYDKDF (reference sequence). The CDR3 is made up of 11 amino acids. V lost 1 base and J lost 3, with 1 base in between. The CDR3 region is CATSRGYEQYF. The CDR3 bases are TGTGCCACCAGCAGAGGCTACGAGCAGTACTTC. Combining the CDR3 with reference TRBV15 and TRBJ2-7 gives the whole variable domain DAMVIQNPRYQVTQFGKPVTLSCSQTLNHNVMYWYQQKSSQAPKLLFHYYDKDFNNEADTPDNFQSRRPNTSFCFLDIRSPGLGDTAMYLCATSRGYEQYFGPGTRLTVT.

The chain joins TRBV5-6 to TRBJ2-1; 9 bases are a match to TRBD2. Germline CDR1 and CDR2: SGHDT and YYEEEE. The CDR3 runs to 14 residues. After removal of 4 bases from V and 7 bases from J, the junction contained 6 bases not matched to a gene. CDR3 nucleotide sequence: TGTGCCAGCAGCCTTCCGGGACTAGCTAATGAGCAGTTCTTC. This codes for CASSLPGLANEQFF.

This clone showed up just once. The chain joins TRBV6-5 to TRBJ1-3; no reliable D call. The germline gives CDR1 MNHEY, CDR2 SVGAGI. CDR3 length: 16 amino acids. The V gene lost 4 bases and the J gene lost 0 bases, with 13 bases spanning the gap. CDR3 sequence: CASSFGRPSSGNTIYF. The CDR3, as DNA: TGTGCCAGCAGTTTTGGACGGCCGAGCTCTGGAAACACCATATATTTT.